The 8 T cell receptor beta chains given below trace back to one sample, sequenced in a study of diagnostic markers for celiac disease. TCRdb reanalyzed the reads and collapses them to one entry per CDR3 protein, without DNA. In all, the sample yields 450 to 550 distinct CDR3 sequences. The source material was either unsorted cells or a sorted T cell fraction (not recorded which). These receptors all come from a human donor.

Frequency places this clonotype as medium-sized. This sequence joins TRBV27 and TRBJ1-2; TCRdb's D call of TRBD1 is untestable without DNA. This CDR3 is 13 amino acids long. Germline CDR1 and CDR2: MNHEY and SMNVEV (reference sequence). CDR3 amino acids: CASSWTGGNGYTF.

By frequency, this clonotype is large. The chain carries TRBV5-4 and TRBJ2-2. The CDR3 is 15 amino acids. CDR1 is SGHNT, CDR2 YYREEE, per germline (reference sequence). CDR3: CASSLKLTDTGELFF.

Frequency places this clonotype as large. The CDR3: CASSLGYTGGAFF. This chain connects TRBV7-2 to TRBJ1-1; TCRdb returns TRBD1, unconfirmable since there is no DNA. The CDR3 is made up of 13 amino acids. CDR1 is SGHTA, CDR2 FQGNSA, per germline.

In terms of frequency, this clonotype is medium-sized. V usage is TRBV30 and J usage is TRBJ2-1; TCRdb's D gene call, TRBD1, goes unchecked for lack of DNA. CDR3 length: 12 amino acids. CDR1 and CDR2 (germline): GTSNPN, SVGIG (reference sequence). The CDR3 loop is CAWARTEGEQFF.

The chain recombines TRBV20-1 with TRBJ1-5; the TCRdb call, TRBD1, lacks DNA for checking. Per germline, CDR1 DFQATT and CDR2 SNEGSKA (reference sequence). This CDR3 contains 13 residues. Here the CDR3 reads CSARWTGDQPQHF.

This clonotype is deemed medium-sized by its frequency. The chain joins TRBV30 to TRBJ2-2. The CDR3 totals 13 residues. Germline lookup yields CDR1 GTSNPN and CDR2 SVGIG (reference sequence). The CDR3 sequence is CAWSVVRAGELFF. Using reference TRBV30 and TRBJ2-2 for the parts outside the CDR3, the full variable domain is SQTIHQWPATLVQPVGSPLSLECTVEGTSNPNLYWYRQAAGRGLQLLFYSVGIGQISSEVPQNLSASRPQDRQFILSSKKLLLSDSGFYLCAWSVVRAGELFFGEGSRLTVL.

The chain combines TRBV5-1 with TRBJ1-6; the D gene TCRdb calls, TRBD1, cannot be checked with no DNA. Germline lookup yields CDR1 SGHRS and CDR2 YFSETQ. The CDR3 covers 15 residues. CDR3 in amino acids: CASSLEVRGESPLHF.

This clonotype is called large based on its frequency. The chain links TRBV4-2 to TRBJ1-3. The germline V gene encodes CDR1 LGHNA and CDR2 YNFKEQ. The CDR3 covers 18 residues. The CDR3 is CASSLATGGHYSGNTIYF.